The 6 T cell receptor beta chains below were found in one sample sequenced in a study of vaccination effects on CD4 cells after COVID-19. Measured with immunoSEQ multiplex PCR; TCRdb has only the in-frame clones, and not every one. This sample yields some 22,000 clones, of which 75% are seen a single time; approximately 19% belongs to the top ten. Their antigen targets remain unknown. Ahead of sequencing, the ViraFEST assay grew antigen-specific CD4+ T cells using viral peptide pools. Once cultured for nine to ten days, the cells underwent separation to obtain CD4+ T cells. All vaccine recipients tested negative for nucleocapsid antibodies and had never contracted SARS-CoV-2 infection. The sequencing here drew on CD4+ T cells from PBMCs cultured with HCoV-NL63 spike peptides, taken before COVID-19 vaccination. These receptors were obtained from a human donor who received a COVID-19 vaccine.

The rearrangement links TRBV12-3 or TRBV12-4 to TRBJ1-6; D might be TRBD1 (5 bases). The CDR3 has 12 amino acids. The V and J ends lost 6 bases and 13 bases respectively, with 13 bases between them. CDR3 residues: CASRTNRTPLHF. DNA of the CDR3: TGTGCCAGCAGGACAAACAGGACGCCCCTCCACTTT.

This clone appeared a single time. The rearrangement uses TRBV18 and TRBJ1-1, with D perhaps matching TRBD1 (5 bases). The CDR3 is made up of 12 amino acids. Trimming cost V 2 bases and J 11 bases, with 12 bases left between them. Germline V gene sequence: CDR1 KGHSH, CDR2 LQKENI. CDR3 sequence (DNA): TGTGCCAGCTCACCAATCGGGACGGCGGCTTTCTTT. Translated: CASSPIGTAAFF.

This chain links TRBV9 with TRBJ1-3, with D unresolved. Between the trimmed V and J ends, which lost 0 bases and 4 bases, there was a span of 8 bases. Per germline, CDR1 SGDLS and CDR2 YYNGEE. The CDR3 covers 14 residues. In nucleotides, the CDR3 is TGTGCCAGCAGCGTAGAGGGAGAGGGAAACACCATATATTTT. This translates into CASSVEGEGNTIYF.

The V and J genes are TRBV10-2 and TRBJ1-1, with D possibly matching TRBD1 (5 bases). Germline V gene data show CDR1 as WSHSY and CDR2 as SAAADI. Trimming removed 5 bases from V and 2 bases from J, with 9 bases in between. The CDR3 covers 13 residues. For the CDR3, the DNA is TGCGCCAGCAGTTACAGGCTAAACACTGAAGCTTTCTTT. Protein sequence: CASSYRLNTEAFF.

The rearrangement joins TRBV27 to TRBJ1-5; possible D gene TRBD1, 6 bases. Deletions cut 3 bases from V and 0 bases from J, with 15 bases between. Looked up from germline, CDR1 is MNHEY and CDR2 is SMNVEV (reference sequence). This CDR3 has 17 residues. The chain's CDR3 is CASSFNRDNYSNQPQHF. The CDR3 DNA reads TGTGCCAGCAGTTTTAACAGGGATAACTATAGCAATCAGCCCCAGCATTTT.

The chain is built from TRBV4-1 and TRBJ2-5, with TRBD2 matching 7 bases. The CDR3 is 15 amino acids. With 1 base clipped from V and 4 bases from J, the junction kept 6 bases outside the gene matches. Germline V gene sequence: CDR1 MGHRA, CDR2 YSYEKL. This CDR3 is CASSQAVAGGETQYF. The CDR3 coding sequence is TGCGCCAGCAGCCAAGCGGTAGCGGGCGGAGAGACCCAGTACTTC.